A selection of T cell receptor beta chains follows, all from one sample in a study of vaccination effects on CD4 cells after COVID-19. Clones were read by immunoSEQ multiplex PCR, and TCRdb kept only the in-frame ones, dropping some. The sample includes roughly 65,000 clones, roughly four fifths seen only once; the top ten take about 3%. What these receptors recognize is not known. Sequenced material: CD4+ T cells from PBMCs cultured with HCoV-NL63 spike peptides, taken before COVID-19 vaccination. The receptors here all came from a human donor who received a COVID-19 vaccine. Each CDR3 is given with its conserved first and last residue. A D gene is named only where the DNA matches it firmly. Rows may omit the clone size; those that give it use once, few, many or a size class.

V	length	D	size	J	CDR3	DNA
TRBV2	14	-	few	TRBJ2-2	CASKETANTGELFF	TGTGCCAGCAAAGAGACAGCGAACACCGGGGAGCTGTTTTTT
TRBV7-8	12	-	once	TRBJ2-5	CASSLWLETQYF	TGTGCCAGCAGCTTGTGGTTAGAGACCCAGTACTTC
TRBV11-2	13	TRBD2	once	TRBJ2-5	CAGGTSGGKTQYF	TGTGCCGGGGGGACTAGCGGGGGCAAGACCCAGTACTTC
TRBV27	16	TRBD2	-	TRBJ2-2	CASSFWTSFDTGELFF	TGTGCCAGCAGTTTCTGGACTAGCTTTGATACCGGGGAGCTGTTTTTT
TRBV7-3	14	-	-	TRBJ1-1	CASSLTPGFTEAFF	TGTGCCAGCAGCTTAACTCCAGGGTTTACTGAAGCTTTCTTT
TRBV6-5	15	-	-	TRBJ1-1	CASSSPYSVNTEAFF	TGTGCCAGCAGTTCCCCGTATTCGGTGAACACTGAAGCTTTCTTT
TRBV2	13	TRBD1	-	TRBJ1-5	CASSVTGDQPQHF	TGTGCCAGCAGTGTTACAGGGGATCAGCCCCAGCATTTT
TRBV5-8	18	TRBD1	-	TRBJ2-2	CASSLESRIGQGIGELFF	TGTGCCAGCAGCTTGGAAAGCAGAATAGGACAGGGGATCGGGGAGCTGTTTTTT
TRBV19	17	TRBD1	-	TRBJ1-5	CASSPRQGPALYQPQHF	TGTGCCAGTAGTCCCCGACAGGGACCAGCCCTCTATCAGCCCCAGCATTTT
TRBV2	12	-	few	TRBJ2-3	CASSRPRDTQYF	TGTGCCAGCTCGCGACCAAGGGATACGCAGTATTTT
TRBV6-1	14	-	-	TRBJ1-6	CASSEGFGGSPLHF	TGTGCCAGCAGTGAAGGTTTCGGGGGCTCACCCCTCCACTTT
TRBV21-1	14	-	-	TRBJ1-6	CASSRGTDNSPLHF	TGTGCCAGCAGCCGCGGGACAGATAATTCACCCCTCCACTTT
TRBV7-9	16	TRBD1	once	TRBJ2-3	CASSGRDRGNPDTQYF	TGTGCCAGCAGCGGCCGGGACAGGGGGAACCCAGATACGCAGTATTTT
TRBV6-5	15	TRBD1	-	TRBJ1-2	CASRRLDRGMSGYTF	TGTGCCAGTAGAAGACTGGACAGGGGAATGAGTGGCTACACCTTC
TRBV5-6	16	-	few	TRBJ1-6	CASSLGGGPYNSPLHF	TGTGCCAGCAGCTTAGGGGGGGGCCCCTATAATTCACCCCTCCACTTT
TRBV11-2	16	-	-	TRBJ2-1	CASGSSPMVGGNEQFF	TGTGCCAGCGGTTCTTCTCCGATGGTCGGTGGCAATGAGCAGTTCTTC
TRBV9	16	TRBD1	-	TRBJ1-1	CASSVIVGGANTEAFF	TGTGCCAGCAGCGTAATTGTAGGGGGCGCGAACACTGAAGCTTTCTTT
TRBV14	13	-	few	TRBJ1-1	CASSQGSGTEAFF	TGTGCCAGCAGCCAAGGGTCCGGCACTGAAGCTTTCTTT
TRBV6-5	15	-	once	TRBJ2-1	CASRIVRPGGNEQFF	TGTGCCAGCAGGATAGTCAGACCCGGGGGCAATGAGCAGTTCTTC
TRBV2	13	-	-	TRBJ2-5	CASRTGGQETQYF	TGTGCCAGCAGAACGGGCGGCCAAGAGACCCAGTACTTC
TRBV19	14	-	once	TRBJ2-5	CASSTPPPRQTQYF	TGTGCCAGTAGTACACCCCCGCCGAGGCAGACCCAGTACTTC
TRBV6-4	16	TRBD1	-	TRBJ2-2	CASSDSGTGSVGELFF	TGTGCCAGCAGTGACTCCGGGACAGGGTCGGTCGGGGAGCTGTTTTTT
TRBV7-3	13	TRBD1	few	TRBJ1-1	CASSPGTGGLAFF	TGTGCCAGCAGCCCCGGGACAGGGGGCTTAGCTTTCTTT
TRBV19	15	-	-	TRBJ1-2	CASSIDSSANYGYTF	TGTGCCAGTAGTATCGACAGTTCAGCTAACTATGGCTACACCTTC
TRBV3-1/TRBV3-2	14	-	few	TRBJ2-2	CASSYHRETGELFF	TGTGCCAGCAGCTACCACAGGGAAACCGGGGAGCTGTTTTTT
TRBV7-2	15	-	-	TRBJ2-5	CASSLALGVLETQYF	TGTGCCAGCAGCTTAGCGTTGGGGGTCCTTGAGACCCAGTACTTC
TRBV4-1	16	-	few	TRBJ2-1	CASSQGRVVAYNEQFF	TGCGCCAGCAGCCAAGGACGAGTCGTGGCCTACAATGAGCAGTTCTTC
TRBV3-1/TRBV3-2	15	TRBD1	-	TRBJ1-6	CASSQTGVSNSPLHF	TGTGCCAGCAGCCAGACAGGGGTTTCGAATTCACCCCTCCACTTT
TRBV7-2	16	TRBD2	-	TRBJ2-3	CASSASGTRATDTQYF	TGTGCCAGCAGCGCCTCCGGGACTAGAGCTACAGATACGCAGTATTTT
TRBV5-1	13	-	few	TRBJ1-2	CASRAGSNYGYTF	TGCGCCAGCAGGGCAGGGTCTAACTATGGCTACACCTTC
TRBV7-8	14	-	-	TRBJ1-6	CASSLGPGNSPLHF	TGTGCCAGCAGCTTAGGGCCAGGGAACTCACCCCTCCACTTT
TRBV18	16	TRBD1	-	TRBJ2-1	CASSPLDRGSRNEQFF	TGTGCCAGCTCACCACTAGACAGGGGAAGTCGGAATGAGCAGTTCTTC
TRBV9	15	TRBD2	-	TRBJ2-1	CASSGSGGGRNEQFF	TGTGCCAGCAGCGGTAGCGGGGGGGGTAGAAATGAGCAGTTCTTC
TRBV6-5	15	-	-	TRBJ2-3	CASRKGIPSTDTQYF	TGTGCCAGCCGAAAAGGGATCCCTAGCACAGATACGCAGTATTTT
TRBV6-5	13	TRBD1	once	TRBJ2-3	CASVRTGSDTQYF	TGTGCCAGCGTTCGGACAGGGTCAGATACGCAGTATTTT
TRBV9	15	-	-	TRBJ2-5	CASSVDGGRKETQYF	TGTGCCAGCAGCGTAGATGGGGGGCGCAAGGAGACCCAGTACTTC
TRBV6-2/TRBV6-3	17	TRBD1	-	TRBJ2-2	CASSSMTGGGGTGELFF	TGTGCCAGCAGTTCCATGACAGGGGGCGGTGGCACCGGGGAGCTGTTTTTT
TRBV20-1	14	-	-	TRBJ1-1	CSASLPGDTTEAFF	TGCAGTGCTAGTCTACCCGGGGACACCACTGAAGCTTTCTTT
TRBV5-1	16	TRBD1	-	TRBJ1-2	CASSLGGSKAYYGYTF	TGCGCCAGCAGCCTAGGGGGCTCTAAAGCTTACTATGGCTACACCTTC
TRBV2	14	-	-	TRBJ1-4	CASIREATNEKLFF	TGTGCCAGCATTCGGGAGGCAACTAATGAAAAACTGTTTTTT
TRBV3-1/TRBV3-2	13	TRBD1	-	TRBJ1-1	CASSRGQGTEAFF	TGTGCCAGCAGTCGCGGACAGGGAACTGAAGCTTTCTTT
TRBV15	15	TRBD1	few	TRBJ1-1	CATSRPTGGGTEAFF	TGTGCCACCAGCAGACCGACAGGGGGCGGCACTGAAGCTTTCTTT
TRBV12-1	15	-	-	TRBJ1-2	CASSPTRTGAYGYTF	TGTGCCAGCAGCCCAACCCGGACAGGAGCCTATGGCTACACCTTC